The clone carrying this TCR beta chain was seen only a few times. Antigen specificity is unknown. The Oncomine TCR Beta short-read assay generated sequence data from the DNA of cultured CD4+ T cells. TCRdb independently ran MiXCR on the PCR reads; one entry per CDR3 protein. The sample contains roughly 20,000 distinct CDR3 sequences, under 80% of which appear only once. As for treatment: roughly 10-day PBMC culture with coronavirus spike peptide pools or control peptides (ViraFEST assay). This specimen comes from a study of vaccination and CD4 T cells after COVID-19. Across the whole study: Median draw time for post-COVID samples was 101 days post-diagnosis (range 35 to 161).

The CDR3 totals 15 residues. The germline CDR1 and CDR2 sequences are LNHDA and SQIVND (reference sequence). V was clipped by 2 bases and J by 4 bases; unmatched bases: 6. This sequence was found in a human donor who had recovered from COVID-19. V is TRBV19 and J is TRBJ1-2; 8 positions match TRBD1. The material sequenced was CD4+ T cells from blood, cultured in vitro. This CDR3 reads CASSIRTGMGYGYTF. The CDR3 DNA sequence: TGTGCCAGTAGTATAAGGACAGGGATGGGCTATGGCTACACCTTC.